These 18 T cell receptor beta chains originate from one sample sequenced in a study of cytomegalovirus exposure and HLA in healthy donors. With 60 Vbeta and 13 Jbeta primers, the PCR was carried out. The assay was immunoSEQ multiplex PCR, and TCRdb's table has in-frame clones only and misses some. The sample records about 93,000 clones, less than 80% being singletons. Source material: PBMCs. Receptor source: a middle-aged woman in good health and CMV-seronegative.

The chain has TRBV4-2 and TRBJ2-5; the D gene is possibly TRBD1 (5 bases). The ends were cut back, 2 bases at V and 5 bases at J, with 21 bases in the middle. The CDR3 length is 17 residues. Germline lookup yields CDR1 LGHNA and CDR2 YNFKEQ. The CDR3 region has the DNA TGTGCCAGCAGCCAATCGGGTGCTGGGCGGACAAAGGAGACCCAGTACTTC. As protein: CASSQSGAGRTKETQYF.

In its sample, this clone was seen a few times. This rearrangement joins TRBV6-5 to TRBJ1-5, with 10 bases matching TRBD1. This CDR3 has 14 residues. V lost 6 bases, J lost 7 bases, and 6 bases stayed unmatched. The germline CDR1 and CDR2 sequences are MNHEY and SVGAGI. CDR3 amino acids: CASRRQGAWQPQHF. CDR3 coding DNA: TGTGCCAGCAGAAGACAGGGGGCATGGCAGCCCCAGCATTTT.

The rearrangement uses TRBV7-9 and TRBJ2-7; no firm D call. V lost 1 base and J lost 3, with 16 bases in between. Germline values: CDR1 SEHNR, CDR2 FQNEAQ (reference sequence). The length of the CDR3 is 16 residues. The CDR3 here is CASSLDHGEALYEQYF. DNA for the CDR3: TGTGCCAGCAGCTTAGATCACGGAGAGGCCCTCTACGAGCAGTACTTC.

The CDR3 coding sequence is TGTGCCAGCAGCCCGGGACTAGCGGGATCTGACGAGCAGTACTTC. It yields the protein CASSPGLAGSDEQYF. The chain has TRBV7-6 and TRBJ2-7; 13 bases line up with TRBD2. Germline CDR1 reads SGHVS; CDR2 reads FNYEAQ. The ends lost 5 bases at V and 5 bases at J; junction bases unmatched: 6. This CDR3 contains 15 residues. The full variable domain, in which reference TRBV7-6 and TRBJ2-7 provide the parts outside the CDR3, is GAGVSQSPRYKVTKRGQDVALRCDPISGHVSLYWYRQALGQGPEFLTYFNYEAQQDKSGLPNDRFSAERPEGSISTLTIQRTEQRDSAMYRCASSPGLAGSDEQYFGPGTRLTVT.

The chain carries TRBV9 and TRBJ1-2; perhaps TRBD1 as D (6 bases). The germline V gene encodes CDR1 SGDLS and CDR2 YYNGEE. The CDR3 covers 14 residues. Trimming removed 4 bases at V and 8 bases at J, with 18 bases between. The CDR3 here is CASSSHTGTAGYTF. The CDR3 DNA sequence: TGTGCCAGCAGCTCCCATACAGGGACCGCAGGCTACACCTTC.

This chain joins TRBV27 and TRBJ2-5; 10 positions match TRBD1. CDR3 length: 15 amino acids. CDR1 and CDR2 (germline): MNHEY, SMNVEV (reference sequence). V trimming: 4 bases; J trimming: 3 bases; junction bases outside the gene matches: 5. The CDR3 coding sequence is TGTGCCAGCAGTTCCCTCGGGACAGGGGAAGAGACCCAGTACTTC. It is translated as CASSSLGTGEETQYF.

This clone was counted only a few times. V usage is TRBV7-9 and J usage is TRBJ2-7; 9 positions agree with TRBD2. With 1 base clipped from V and 2 bases from J, the junction kept 12 bases outside the gene matches. The CDR3 extends over 18 amino acids. Germline values: CDR1 SEHNR, CDR2 FQNEAQ (reference sequence). The CDR3 spells CASSLVGGMAGGPYEQYF. The CDR3 DNA reads TGTGCCAGCAGCTTAGTTGGCGGGATGGCGGGAGGGCCCTACGAGCAGTACTTC.

This chain connects TRBV10-1 to TRBJ2-7; tentative D call: TRBD2 (6 bases). This CDR3 contains 14 residues. V dropped 6 bases and J dropped 2 bases, with 14 bases sitting between them. Germline CDR1 reads WNHNN; CDR2 reads SYGVQD (reference sequence). CDR3 loop: CASRGGRGPYEQYF. DNA of the CDR3: TGCGCCAGCAGGGGGGGAAGGGGTCCCTACGAGCAGTACTTC.

The rearrangement uses TRBV5-4 and TRBJ2-2; D perhaps matches TRBD1 (5 bases). CDR1 and CDR2 from the germline V gene are SGHNT and YYREEE (reference sequence). The ends were cut back, 0 bases at V and 6 bases at J, with 15 bases in the middle. This CDR3 comprises 16 residues. CDR3: CASSLGVGLGPGELFF. Here the CDR3 DNA reads TGTGCCAGCAGCTTGGGTGTCGGTTTGGGGCCCGGGGAGCTGTTTTTT.

The gene calls are TRBV6-5 and TRBJ2-5; D gene unclear. The length of the CDR3 is 11 residues. The germline CDR1 and CDR2 sequences are MNHEY and SVGAGI. Between the trimmed V and J ends, which lost 2 bases and 5 bases, there was a span of 3 bases. The CDR3 region is CASSYLETQYF. The DNA for the CDR3 is TGTGCCAGCAGTTACCTGGAGACCCAGTACTTC.

The J gene is TRBJ2-7, the V gene TRBV23-1; tentatively, D is TRBD2 (7 bases). TRBV23-1 is labeled an ORF, and its function is uncertain. V was trimmed by 0 bases and J by 6 bases, leaving 15 bases between them. The CDR3 consists of 15 residues. The CDR3, as DNA: TGCGCCAGCAGTCAATCGGGGGGGGTCAGGGGCGAGCAGTACTTC. Encoded protein: CASSQSGGVRGEQYF.

The chain links TRBV9 to TRBJ2-1; 7 positions match TRBD1. Germline V gene data show CDR1 as SGDLS and CDR2 as YYNGEE. This CDR3 region has 12 residues. V lost 4 bases and J lost 10; bases outside the gene matches: 5. The CDR3, as DNA: TGTGCCAGCAGCATCGGGACAGACGAGCAGTTCTTC. Amino acids: CASSIGTDEQFF.

The gene calls are TRBV28 and TRBJ2-7; D perhaps matches TRBD1 (7 bases). The germline gives CDR1 MDHEN, CDR2 SYDVKM. The CDR3 length is 13 residues. The V end lost 8 bases, the J end lost 4 bases, and 15 bases lay between the germline ends. This CDR3 reads CASRGDREYEQYF. CDR3 DNA sequence: TGTGCCAGCCGCGGGGACAGAGAATACGAGCAGTACTTC.

This chain links TRBV5-4 with TRBJ2-2; 16 positions agree with TRBD2. The V segment lost 3 bases and the J segment 4 bases; nucleotides outside the gene matches: 9. This CDR3 has 19 residues. Germline V CDR1 and CDR2: SGHNT, YYREEE (reference sequence). Here the CDR3 reads CASSSPGTSGRALTGELFF. CDR3 sequence (DNA): TGTGCCAGCAGCTCACCCGGGACTAGCGGGAGGGCCCTCACCGGGGAGCTGTTTTTT.

The rearrangement uses TRBV25-1 and TRBJ1-1; TRBD1 matches 7 bases. V shed 5 bases, J shed 2 bases, and the junction held 8 bases outside the gene matches. CDR3 length: 15 amino acids. In germline, CDR1 is MGHDK, CDR2 SYGVNS. The CDR3 loop is CASSLKGAHNTEAFF. Here the CDR3 DNA reads TGTGCCAGCAGTCTCAAGGGGGCGCATAACACTGAAGCTTTCTTT.

The gene calls are TRBV5-5 and TRBJ2-2; maybe TRBD1 (6 bases). Trimming left V 0 bases short and J 5 bases short, with 14 bases between. The CDR3 totals 16 residues. The germline V gene has CDR1 SGHKS and CDR2 YYEKEE (reference sequence). As DNA, the CDR3 is TGTGCCAGCAGCTTGGGGTGGGGACATCGTACCGGGGAGCTGTTTTTT. This encodes CASSLGWGHRTGELFF.

This clone was observed once. The chain recombines TRBV10-3 with TRBJ2-1, with a tentative D call TRBD2 (6 bases). Germline V gene data show CDR1 as ENHRY and CDR2 as SYGVKD. Trimming took off 3 bases at V and 7 bases at J, with 10 bases between the two ends. This CDR3 contains 13 residues. The CDR3 protein is CAISDGTRNEQFF. CDR3 nucleotides: TGTGCCATCAGTGACGGGACTCGGAATGAGCAGTTCTTC.

The rearrangement uses TRBV6-6 and TRBJ1-4, with D maybe TRBD1 (5 bases). Germline assignment: CDR1 MNHNY and CDR2 SVGAGI (reference sequence). This CDR3 has 16 amino acids. Trimming removed 4 bases at V and 7 bases at J, with 19 bases between. The CDR3 DNA sequence: TGTGCCAGCAGTTTTCACGGCCCACCCGGGGGTGAAAAACTGTTTTTT. Residues: CASSFHGPPGGEKLFF.